The next 25 T cell receptor beta chains were all read from a single sample in a study of cytomegalovirus exposure and HLA in healthy donors. The PCR contained 60 Vbeta and 13 Jbeta primers. The repertoire was sequenced with immunoSEQ multiplex PCR; TCRdb's copy has only in-frame clones and lacks some. Of roughly 170,000 clones in the sample, about 86% are singletons; the top ten hold about 2.3%. The sample comprised PBMCs. Receptors originate from a young woman in good health and CMV-seronegative.

This clone was seen more than once but under ten times. DNA for the CDR3: TGTGCCAGCAGATTCACGGAGAGGGAGCAGTACTTC. This codes for CASRFTEREQYF. The genes are TRBV11-3 and TRBJ2-7; D gene unclear. The CDR3 length is 12 residues. Trimming stripped 6 bases from V and 7 bases from J, with 13 bases between. The germline CDR1 and CDR2 sequences are SGHNT and YENEEA.

J is TRBJ2-2 and V is TRBV7-9, with 9 bases aligning to TRBD2. V lost 5 bases, J lost 1 base, and 8 bases stayed unmatched. This CDR3 comprises 17 residues. The V gene's germline CDR1 is SEHNR and CDR2 FQNEAQ (reference sequence). CDR3 sequence reads: CASSVPRTSENTGELFF. The CDR3 DNA reads TGTGCCAGCAGCGTACCTCGGACTAGCGAGAACACCGGGGAGCTGTTTTTT. Full variable domain (missing parts from reference TRBV7-9 and TRBJ2-2): DTGVSQNPRHKITKRGQNVTFRCDPISEHNRLYWYRQTLGQGPEFLTYFQNEAQLEKSRLLSDRFSAERPKGSFSTLEIQRTEQGDSAMYLCASSVPRTSENTGELFFGEGSRLTVL.

The chain combines TRBV19 with TRBJ1-6; 7 nucleotides align to TRBD1. V dropped 5 bases and J dropped 5; count of bases not matched to a gene: 9. The CDR3 is made up of 16 amino acids. Germline V gene lookup returns CDR1 LNHDA and CDR2 SQIVND (reference sequence). The DNA of the CDR3 is TGTGCCAGTAGTTACGGAGGGGGCCGAAATAATTCACCCCTCCACTTT. Translation gives CASSYGGGRNNSPLHF.

This chain joins TRBV19 and TRBJ1-1, with a tentative D call TRBD1 (5 bases). Germline loops: CDR1 LNHDA, CDR2 SQIVND (reference sequence). The V gene lost 1 base and the J gene lost 0 bases, with 12 bases spanning the gap. This CDR3 has 16 amino acids. The CDR3 nucleotides read TGTGCCAGTAGTATAGGAGTCAGGGACTTGAACACTGAAGCTTTCTTT. This sequence encodes CASSIGVRDLNTEAFF.

The CDR3 DNA reads as TGTGCCAGCAGCCAAGCGGGCGGGCAGGACTACAATGAGCAGTTCTTC. Protein: CASSQAGGQDYNEQFF. The V call is TRBV4-2, the J call TRBJ2-1, with D perhaps matching TRBD2 (5 bases). The CDR3 has 16 residues. The germline V gene has CDR1 LGHNA and CDR2 YNFKEQ. V dropped 1 base and J dropped 3 bases, with 13 bases sitting between them.

V is TRBV5-1 and J is TRBJ2-7; 10 bases map to TRBD2. This CDR3 contains 16 residues. The V segment lost 3 bases and the J segment 3 bases; nucleotides outside the gene matches: 9. Germline assignment: CDR1 SGHRS and CDR2 YFSETQ. The CDR3 bases are TGCGCCAGCAGCTCTAGCGGGGGTCCCTTACGCTACGAGCAGTACTTC. This encodes CASSSSGGPLRYEQYF.

The rearrangement joins TRBV19 to TRBJ2-3; D remains unclear. Germline lookup yields CDR1 LNHDA and CDR2 SQIVND (reference sequence). The CDR3 contains 11 residues. Trimming cost V 9 bases and J 3 bases, with 7 bases left between them. The CDR3 coding sequence is TGTGCCAGCTCTAGGACAGATACGCAGTATTTT. Protein: CASSRTDTQYF.

The rearrangement links TRBV28 to TRBJ2-5, with D tentatively TRBD2 (6 bases). The V end was cut by 6 bases, the J end by 5 bases, with 10 bases between. Germline V gene data show CDR1 as MDHEN and CDR2 as SYDVKM. This CDR3 comprises 12 residues. The CDR3 spells CASSAREETQYF. CDR3 sequence (DNA): TGTGCCAGCAGCGCTCGGGAGGAGACCCAGTACTTC.

This chain connects TRBV5-6 to TRBJ2-1, with 8 bases identical to TRBD2. Germline CDR1 SGHDT, CDR2 YYEEEE. The CDR3 has 15 residues. The ends lost 5 bases at V and 2 bases at J; junction bases unmatched: 6. The CDR3: CASRSERGPYNEQFF. The CDR3 coding sequence is TGTGCCAGCAGATCTGAGCGGGGGCCCTACAATGAGCAGTTCTTC.

The chain has TRBV29-1 and TRBJ2-3, with 8 positions matching TRBD1. V shed 1 base, J shed 6 bases, and the junction held 3 bases outside the gene matches. CDR3 length equals 13 residues. Germline assignment: CDR1 SQVTM and CDR2 ANQGSEA. CDR3 sequence: CSVEGTGSDTQYF. CDR3 in DNA: TGCAGCGTTGAAGGGACAGGGTCCGATACGCAGTATTTT.

This chain joins TRBV28 and TRBJ1-5; 9 bases agree with TRBD1. The germline V gene has CDR1 MDHEN and CDR2 SYDVKM. The CDR3 has 18 residues. After removal of 3 bases from V and 5 bases from J, the junction contained 14 bases not matched to a gene. The CDR3 is CASSFTSGTGPGYQPQHF. The CDR3 nucleotides are TGTGCCAGCAGTTTCACCTCCGGGACAGGGCCCGGATATCAGCCCCAGCATTTT.

This clone was recorded once. V gene TRBV5-1 combines with J gene TRBJ2-7; 10 nucleotides match TRBD1. Germline V gene lookup returns CDR1 SGHRS and CDR2 YFSETQ. This CDR3 has 14 residues. V shed 3 bases, J shed 6 bases, and the junction held 6 bases outside the gene matches. The CDR3 sequence is CASSSGDRGAEQYF. CDR3 sequence (DNA): TGCGCCAGCAGCTCAGGGGACAGGGGCGCCGAGCAGTACTTC.

The genes are TRBV27 and TRBJ1-2; 9 nucleotides match TRBD1. The CDR3 runs 14 residues. The V gene's germline CDR1 is MNHEY and CDR2 SMNVEV (reference sequence). The V and J ends lost 6 bases and 7 bases, in that order; junction bases with no gene match: 9. CDR3 in amino acids: CASRALGQGSGYTF. For the CDR3, the DNA is TGTGCCAGCAGGGCTTTGGGACAGGGTTCTGGCTACACCTTC.

The rearrangement joins TRBV5-4 to TRBJ1-2; D possibly corresponds to TRBD1 (6 bases). Per germline, CDR1 SGHNT and CDR2 YYREEE (reference sequence). Trimming removed 3 bases at V and 3 bases at J, with 27 bases between. The CDR3 covers 19 residues. The CDR3 loop is CASSYDQPRQRGLDYGYTF. CDR3 sequence (DNA): TGTGCCAGCAGCTATGACCAACCTCGACAGCGGGGGCTAGACTATGGCTACACCTTC.

V is TRBV28 and J is TRBJ1-4; 9 nucleotides align to TRBD1. V trimming: 1 base; J trimming: 10 bases; junction bases outside the gene matches: 34. CDR1 is MDHEN, CDR2 SYDVKM, per germline. This CDR3 has 24 residues. CDR3 coding DNA: TGTGCCAGCAGTTTATCCCCCTATGGCCGAAGCCGGGACAGGGAGAATCGGAAGGTCGGAAAACTGTTTTTT. Protein sequence: CASSLSPYGRSRDRENRKVGKLFF.

This clone has more than one count but fewer than ten. The gene calls are TRBV11-2 and TRBJ2-7; D might be TRBD2 (6 bases). The length of the CDR3 is 15 residues. Germline CDR1 and CDR2: SGHAT and FQNNGV. V lost 2 bases to trimming and J lost 5 bases, with 16 bases between them. The chain's CDR3 is CASSLRGWGDHEQYF. In DNA, the CDR3 is TGTGCCAGCAGCTTAAGGGGATGGGGGGACCACGAGCAGTACTTC.

This clone appeared once. The J gene is TRBJ1-5, the V gene TRBV15; the D is unclear. CDR1 LNHNV and CDR2 YYDKDF come from the germline V gene (reference sequence). Trimming shortened V by 3 bases and J by 6 bases, and 15 bases separated the two germline ends. The CDR3 has 15 amino acids. CDR3 amino acids: CATSSLPGVSQPQHF. In DNA, the CDR3 is TGTGCCACCAGCAGCCTCCCCGGGGTTTCTCAGCCCCAGCATTTT.

The rearrangement links TRBV5-4 to TRBJ2-6; 7 nucleotides align to TRBD1. The CDR3 contains 15 residues. The germline V gene has CDR1 SGHNT and CDR2 YYREEE (reference sequence). V was clipped by 6 bases and J by 1 base; unmatched bases: 4. The CDR3 protein is CASTTGPSGANVLTF. In DNA, the CDR3 is TGTGCCAGCACGACAGGGCCGTCTGGGGCCAACGTCCTGACTTTC.

This sequence joins TRBV11-2 and TRBJ1-4; D is ambiguous. V lost 3 bases to trimming and J lost 7 bases, with 3 bases between them. This CDR3 comprises 11 residues. Germline V CDR1 and CDR2: SGHAT, FQNNGV. CDR3 protein: CASSFGEKLFF. Here the CDR3 DNA reads TGTGCCAGCAGCTTCGGTGAAAAACTGTTTTTT.

The chain links TRBV27 to TRBJ2-1, with TRBD1 identical over 9 bases. CDR1 is MNHEY and CDR2 is SMNVEV in the germline V gene (reference sequence). V shed 5 bases, J shed 0 bases, and the junction held 5 bases outside the gene matches. There are 16 residues in the CDR3. In DNA, the CDR3 is TGTGCCAGCAGTCCTTGGGGACAGGGCTCCTACAATGAGCAGTTCTTC. It translates to CASSPWGQGSYNEQFF.

This sequence joins TRBV5-1 and TRBJ1-2; a weak D match, TRBD1 (5 bases). The V gene's germline CDR1 is SGHRS and CDR2 YFSETQ. This CDR3 has 14 residues. V was trimmed by 0 bases and J by 10 bases, leaving 16 bases between them. The CDR3: CASSLEGQGGVYTF. The DNA for the CDR3 is TGCGCCAGCAGCTTGGAAGGTCAGGGTGGTGTCTACACCTTC.

The chain couples TRBV5-4 to TRBJ1-4; D perhaps matches TRBD1 (5 bases). In germline, CDR1 is SGHNT, CDR2 YYREEE (reference sequence). Trimming left V 2 bases short and J 1 base short, with 9 bases between. The CDR3 length is 15 residues. The CDR3 is CASSFKGLTNEKLFF. DNA of the CDR3: TGTGCCAGCAGCTTTAAGGGGTTAACTAATGAAAAACTGTTTTTT. Looking up the rest from reference TRBV5-4 and TRBJ1-4 gives the full variable domain: ETGVTQSPTHLIKTRGQQVTLRCSSQSGHNTVSWYQQALGQGPQFIFQYYREEENGRGNFPPRFSGLQFPNYSSELNVNALELDDSALYLCASSFKGLTNEKLFFGSGTQLSVL.

Turning to this clone: Its ends do not fully match the called genes, so a read error is possible. The chain combines TRBV7-9 with TRBJ1-1; TRBD1 agrees at 7 bases. Germline assignment: CDR1 SEHNR and CDR2 FQNEAQ (reference sequence). This CDR3 spans 14 amino acids. The CDR3 coding sequence is TGTTCCAGCAGCTTTGGACAGGCGAACACTGAAGCTTTCTTT. This gives the protein CSSSFGQANTEAFF. Using reference TRBV7-9 and TRBJ1-1 for the parts outside the CDR3, the full variable domain is DTGVSQNPRHKITKRGQNVTFRCDPISEHNRLYWYRQTLGQGPEFLTYFQNEAQLEKSRLLSDRFSAERPKGSFSTLEIQRTEQGDSAMYLCSSSFGQANTEAFFGQGTRLTVV.

The rearrangement uses TRBV6-5 and TRBJ2-2; no reliable D call. Germline lookup yields CDR1 MNHEY and CDR2 SVGAGI. Trimming stripped 6 bases from V and 7 bases from J, with 12 bases between. The CDR3 totals 13 residues. The CDR3 loop is CASRVLFSGELFF. The DNA of the CDR3 is TGTGCCAGCAGGGTTCTTTTTAGCGGGGAGCTGTTTTTT.

This clone was counted once. The gene calls are TRBV5-1 and TRBJ2-3, with TRBD2 matching 7 bases. The CDR3 runs 17 residues. The germline CDR1 and CDR2 sequences are SGHRS and YFSETQ. V gave up 2 bases and J gave up 4 bases; unmatched junction bases: 13. The CDR3 DNA follows: TGCGCCAGCAGCTTCGCTCCCCCGGGGGGAGGGTCAGATACGCAGTATTTT. Its translation: CASSFAPPGGGSDTQYF.